Below are 13 T cell receptor beta chains sequenced from a single sample in a study of neurological immune-mediated disorders (dated by TCRdb to 2018 to 2020). The library was made by 5' RACE. Data came from an Illumina HiSeq 2500. Through fastp at Q25 and MiXCR, TCRdb rebuilt clones from the public reads, retaining in-frame beta chains. Rows are combined by CDR3 protein, so each entry shows the most common genes and DNA. The sample table shows roughly 52,000 distinct CDR3 sequences, and over 3.5% are seen once. The ten most abundant clones make up 1.5% to 2% of the sample. The source material was CD4+ T cells from blood. The receptor source for this set is a woman aged 35 to 49 with multiple sclerosis.

This clonotype has ten or more counts. This chain connects TRBV20-1 to TRBJ1-1, with TRBD1 matching over 7 bases. Germline V gives CDR1 DFQATT, CDR2 SNEGSKA (reference sequence). The CDR3 has 11 amino acids. V was clipped by 5 bases and J by 10 bases; unmatched bases: 7. CDR3 sequence reads: CSAGQAVGAFF. The CDR3 DNA reads as TGCAGTGCTGGACAGGCGGTTGGAGCTTTCTTT.

This clonotype has at least ten counts. The J gene is TRBJ2-4, the V gene TRBV28; D is perhaps TRBD1 or TRBD2 (5 bases each). Germline CDR1 MDHEN, CDR2 SYDVKM. The CDR3 has 14 amino acids. V was trimmed by 8 bases and J by 4 bases, leaving 15 bases between them. CDR3: CASGEWQGKNIQYF. CDR3 nucleotides: TGTGCCAGCGGGGAGTGGCAGGGAAAAAACATTCAGTACTTC.

There are many counts of this clonotype. The V gene is TRBV9, the J gene TRBJ2-1; 7 positions agree with TRBD2. Germline trimming cut 6 bases from V and 0 bases from J; bases unmatched to any gene: 6. This CDR3 spans 15 amino acids. Germline loops: CDR1 SGDLS, CDR2 YYNGEE. The CDR3 DNA sequence: TGTGCCAGCAAATCAGGCGGGGGCTCCTACAATGAGCAGTTCTTC. Its translation: CASKSGGGSYNEQFF.

Ten or more counts support this clonotype. The V and J genes are TRBV6-1 and TRBJ2-7; D possibly corresponds to TRBD2 (5 bases). The CDR3 contains 14 residues. CDR1 is MNHNS, CDR2 SASEGT, per germline. V was pared by 3 bases and J by 6 bases, with 15 bases between. CDR3 nucleotides: TGTGCCAGCAGTGATCTCCCGGGAAGGAGCGAGCAGTACTTC. Protein: CASSDLPGRSEQYF.

This clonotype was seen many times. The rearrangement links TRBV20-1 to TRBJ2-3; D is possibly TRBD2 (7 bases). The CDR3 loop spans 14 amino acids. The germline V gene has CDR1 DFQATT and CDR2 SNEGSKA (reference sequence). V was shortened by 5 bases and J by 0 bases, with 12 bases between the two germline ends. CDR3 DNA sequence: TGCAGTGCTGCCCGGGGGGCTAGCACAGATACGCAGTATTTT. Protein: CSAARGASTDTQYF.

This clonotype was detected many times. This chain connects TRBV13 to TRBJ2-7; tentatively, D is TRBD1 or TRBD2 (5 bases each). Germline-derived CDR1 and CDR2 are PRHDT and FYEKMQ (reference sequence). There are 15 residues in the CDR3. V lost 4 bases to trimming and J lost 7 bases, with 20 bases between them. The CDR3 is CASSSLGVGRREQYF. In DNA, the CDR3 is TGTGCCAGCAGCTCCCTGGGGGTGGGTAGAAGGGAGCAGTACTTC.

This clonotype was seen ten or more times. The DNA of the CDR3 is TGTGCCAGCCGATCTCCCACTAGCGATGAGCAGTTCTTC. It translates to CASRSPTSDEQFF. The chain combines TRBV6-2 or TRBV6-3 with TRBJ2-1, with TRBD2 matching over 7 bases. Germline V gives CDR1 MNHEY, CDR2 SVGEGT. Trimming at V came to 8 bases and at J to 8 bases, leaving 9 bases not matched to a gene. There are 13 residues in the CDR3.

This clonotype was recorded at least ten times. This rearrangement joins TRBV5-1 to TRBJ1-2; tentative D call: TRBD1 (6 bases). The CDR3 loop spans 13 amino acids. Deletions cut 7 bases from V and 4 bases from J, with 14 bases between. Per germline, CDR1 SGHRS and CDR2 YFSETQ. The CDR3 DNA is TGCGCCAGCCACCCGGGGGGCTCCTATGGCTACACCTTC. Its protein product is CASHPGGSYGYTF.

Ten or more counts support this clonotype. CDR3 protein: CASSLDLTDTQYF. CDR3 DNA: TGTGCCAGCAGCCTGGACCTAACAGATACGCAGTATTTT. The V and J genes are TRBV11-2 and TRBJ2-3; D not resolved. The germline CDR1 and CDR2 sequences are SGHAT and FQNNGV. The CDR3 is 13 residues long. V was pared by 5 bases and J by 3 bases, with 9 bases between.

This clonotype came up many times. This rearrangement joins TRBV5-1 to TRBJ2-5; 8 positions match TRBD2. Germline CDR1 and CDR2: SGHRS and YFSETQ. The trim removed 4 bases at V and 5 bases at J, leaving 10 bases unmatched. CDR3 length equals 15 residues. The CDR3 loop is CASSARSGGPETQYF. In nucleotides, the CDR3 is TGCGCCAGCAGCGCCCGCTCGGGGGGGCCCGAGACCCAGTACTTC.

The sample holds many counts of this clonotype. The chain carries TRBV25-1 and TRBJ1-1; D may be TRBD1 (5 bases). This CDR3 has 12 amino acids. The germline V gene has CDR1 MGHDK and CDR2 SYGVNS. V lost 3 bases, J lost 11 bases, and 13 bases lay in between. The CDR3 DNA follows: TGTGCCAGCAGTGAGGGGGGAGGGTCGGCTTTCTTT. Protein: CASSEGGGSAFF. Supplemented by reference TRBV25-1 and TRBJ1-1, the full variable domain reads EADIYQTPRYLVIGTGKKITLECSQTMGHDKMYWYQQDPGMELHLIHYSYGVNSTEKGDLSSESTVSRIRTEHFPLTLESARPSHTSQYLCASSEGGGSAFFGQGTRLTVV.

This clonotype was seen ten or more times. The CDR3 protein is CAWSVIWRNTEAFF. DNA for the CDR3: TGTGCCTGGAGTGTAATCTGGCGGAACACTGAAGCTTTCTTT. This chain links TRBV30 with TRBJ1-1, with D uncertain. Trimming shortened V by 0 bases and J by 1 base, and 9 bases separated the two germline ends. The CDR3 contains 14 residues. Germline CDR1 GTSNPN, CDR2 SVGIG (reference sequence).

This clonotype was counted ten times or more. The V and J genes are TRBV7-9 and TRBJ1-1; D possibly corresponds to TRBD1 (5 bases). The CDR3 runs 13 residues. V shed 2 bases and J shed 4 bases, with 8 bases lying between them. Germline assignment: CDR1 SEHNR and CDR2 FQNEAQ (reference sequence). The CDR3 coding sequence is TGTGCCAGCAGCTTATACGGGGGCACTGAAGCTTTCTTT. This sequence encodes CASSLYGGTEAFF.